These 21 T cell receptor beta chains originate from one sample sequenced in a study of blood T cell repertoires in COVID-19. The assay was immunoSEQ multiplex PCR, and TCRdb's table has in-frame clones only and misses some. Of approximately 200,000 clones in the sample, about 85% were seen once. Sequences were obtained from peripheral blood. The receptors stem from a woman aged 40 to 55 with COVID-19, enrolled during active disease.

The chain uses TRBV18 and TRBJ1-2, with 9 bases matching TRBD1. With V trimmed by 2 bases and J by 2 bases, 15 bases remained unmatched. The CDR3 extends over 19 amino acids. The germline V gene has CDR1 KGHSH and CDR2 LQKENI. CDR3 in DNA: TGTGCCAGCTCACCAGCCGGGACAGGGATTATAGAAGCGAACTATGGCTACACCTTC. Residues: CASSPAGTGIIEANYGYTF.

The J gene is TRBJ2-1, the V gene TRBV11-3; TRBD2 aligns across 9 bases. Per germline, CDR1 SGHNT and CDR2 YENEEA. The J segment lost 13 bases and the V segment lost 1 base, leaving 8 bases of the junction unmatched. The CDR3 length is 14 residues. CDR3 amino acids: CASSLGRTSVAQFF. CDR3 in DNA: TGTGCCAGCAGCTTAGGAAGGACTAGCGTGGCCCAGTTCTTC.

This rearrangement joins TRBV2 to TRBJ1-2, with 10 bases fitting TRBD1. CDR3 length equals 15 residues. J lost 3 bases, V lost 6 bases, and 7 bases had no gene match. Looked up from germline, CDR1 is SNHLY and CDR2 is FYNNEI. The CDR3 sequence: CASRAGQGIYYGYTF. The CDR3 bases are TGTGCCAGCAGAGCGGGACAGGGGATCTACTATGGCTACACCTTC.

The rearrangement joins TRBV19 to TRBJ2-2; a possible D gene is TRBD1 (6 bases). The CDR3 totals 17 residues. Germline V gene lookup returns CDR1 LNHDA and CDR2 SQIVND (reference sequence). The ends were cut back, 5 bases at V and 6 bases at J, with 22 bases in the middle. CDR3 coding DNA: TGTGCCAGTAGTTTGCAGGGGCGCGTTAGATTTGCCGGGGAGCTGTTTTTT. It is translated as CASSLQGRVRFAGELFF.

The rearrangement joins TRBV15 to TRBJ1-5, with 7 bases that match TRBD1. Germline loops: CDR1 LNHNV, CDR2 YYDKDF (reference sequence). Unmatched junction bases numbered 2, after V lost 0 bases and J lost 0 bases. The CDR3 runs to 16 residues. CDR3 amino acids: CATSRETGNSNQPQHF. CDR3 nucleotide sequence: TGTGCCACCAGCAGAGAGACAGGGAATAGCAATCAGCCCCAGCATTTT.

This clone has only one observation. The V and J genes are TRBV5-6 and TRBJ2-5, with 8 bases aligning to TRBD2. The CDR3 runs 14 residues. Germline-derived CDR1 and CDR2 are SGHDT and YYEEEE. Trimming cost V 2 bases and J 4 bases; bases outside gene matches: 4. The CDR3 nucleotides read TGTGCCAGCAGCTTCGGGAGGGTGAGAGAGACCCAGTACTTC. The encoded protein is CASSFGRVRETQYF.

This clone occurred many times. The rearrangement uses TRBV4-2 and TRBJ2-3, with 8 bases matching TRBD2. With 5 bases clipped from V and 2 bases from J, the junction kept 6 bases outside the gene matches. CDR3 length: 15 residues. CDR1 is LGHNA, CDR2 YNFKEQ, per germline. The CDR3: CASSVVLAATDTQYF. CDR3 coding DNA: TGTGCCAGCAGCGTCGTACTAGCGGCCACAGATACGCAGTATTTT.

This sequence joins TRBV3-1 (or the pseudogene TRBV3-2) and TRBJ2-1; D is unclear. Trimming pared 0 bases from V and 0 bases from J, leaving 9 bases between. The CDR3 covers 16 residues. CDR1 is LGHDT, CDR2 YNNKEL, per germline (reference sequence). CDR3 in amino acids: CASSQDAPGSYNEQFF. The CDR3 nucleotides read TGTGCCAGCAGCCAAGATGCACCGGGCTCCTACAATGAGCAGTTCTTC.

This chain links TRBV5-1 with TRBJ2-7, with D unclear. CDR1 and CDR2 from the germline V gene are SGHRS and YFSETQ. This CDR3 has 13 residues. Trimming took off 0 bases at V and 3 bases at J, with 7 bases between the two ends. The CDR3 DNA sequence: TGCGCCAGCAGCTTGGACGGGTACTACGAGCAGTACTTC. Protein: CASSLDGYYEQYF.

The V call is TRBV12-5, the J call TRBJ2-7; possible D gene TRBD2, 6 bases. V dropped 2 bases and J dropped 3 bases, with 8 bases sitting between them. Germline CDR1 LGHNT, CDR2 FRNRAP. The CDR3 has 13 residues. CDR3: CASGLPGVYEQYF. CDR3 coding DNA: TGTGCTAGTGGTTTGCCGGGGGTCTACGAGCAGTACTTC.

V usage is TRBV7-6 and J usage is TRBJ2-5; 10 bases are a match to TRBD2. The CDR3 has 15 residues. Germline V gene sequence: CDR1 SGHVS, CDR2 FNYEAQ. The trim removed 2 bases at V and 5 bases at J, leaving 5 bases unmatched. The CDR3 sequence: CASSLRLAGAETQYF. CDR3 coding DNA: TGTGCCAGCAGCTTACGTCTAGCGGGAGCTGAGACCCAGTACTTC. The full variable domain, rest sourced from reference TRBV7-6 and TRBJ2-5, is GAGVSQSPRYKVTKRGQDVALRCDPISGHVSLYWYRQALGQGPEFLTYFNYEAQQDKSGLPNDRFSAERPEGSISTLTIQRTEQRDSAMYRCASSLRLAGAETQYFGPGTRLLVL.

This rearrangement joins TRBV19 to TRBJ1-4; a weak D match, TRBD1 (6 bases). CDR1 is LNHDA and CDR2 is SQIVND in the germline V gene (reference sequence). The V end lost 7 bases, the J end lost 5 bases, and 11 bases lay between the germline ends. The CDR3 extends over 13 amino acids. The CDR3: CASTRDTNEKLFF. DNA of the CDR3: TGTGCCAGTACCCGGGACACAAATGAAAAACTGTTTTTT. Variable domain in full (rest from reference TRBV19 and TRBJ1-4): DGGITQSPKYLFRKEGQNVTLSCEQNLNHDAMYWYRQDPGQGLRLIYYSQIVNDFQKGDIAEGYSVSREKKESFPLTVTSAQKNPTAFYLCASTRDTNEKLFFGSGTQLSVL.

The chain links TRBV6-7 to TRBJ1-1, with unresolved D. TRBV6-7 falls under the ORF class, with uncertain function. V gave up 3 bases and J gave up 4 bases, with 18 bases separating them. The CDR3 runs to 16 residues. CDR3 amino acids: CASSYGHTDYSTEAFF. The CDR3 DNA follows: TGTGCCAGCAGTTATGGGCACACAGACTACTCCACTGAAGCTTTCTTT.

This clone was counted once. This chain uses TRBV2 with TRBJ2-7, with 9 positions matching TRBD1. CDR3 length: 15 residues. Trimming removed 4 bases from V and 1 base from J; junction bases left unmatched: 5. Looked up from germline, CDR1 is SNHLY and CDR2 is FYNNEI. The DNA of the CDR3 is TGTGCCAGCAGTGGGGGACAGGGAGGGTCCTACGAGCAGTACTTC. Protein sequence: CASSGGQGGSYEQYF.

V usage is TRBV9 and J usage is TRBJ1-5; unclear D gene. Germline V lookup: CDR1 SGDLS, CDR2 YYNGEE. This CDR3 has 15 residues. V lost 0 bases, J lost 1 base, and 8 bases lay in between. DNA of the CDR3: TGTGCCAGCAGCGTAGGGCAGTTAAGCAATCAGCCCCAGCATTTT. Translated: CASSVGQLSNQPQHF.

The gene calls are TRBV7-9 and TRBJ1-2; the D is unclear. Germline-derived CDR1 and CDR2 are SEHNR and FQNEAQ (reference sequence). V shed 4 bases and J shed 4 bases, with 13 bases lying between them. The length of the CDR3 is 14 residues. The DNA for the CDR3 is TGTGCCAGCAGCTCCGCGGCTGATGGCTATGGCTACACCTTC. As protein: CASSSAADGYGYTF. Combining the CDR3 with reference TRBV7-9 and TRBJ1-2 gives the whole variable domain DTGVSQNPRHKITKRGQNVTFRCDPISEHNRLYWYRQTLGQGPEFLTYFQNEAQLEKSRLLSDRFSAERPKGSFSTLEIQRTEQGDSAMYLCASSSAADGYGYTFGSGTRLTVV.

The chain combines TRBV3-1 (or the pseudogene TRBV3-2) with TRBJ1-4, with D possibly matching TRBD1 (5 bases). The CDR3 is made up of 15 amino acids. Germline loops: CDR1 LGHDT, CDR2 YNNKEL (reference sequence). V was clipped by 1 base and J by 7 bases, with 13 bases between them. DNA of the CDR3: TGTGCCAGCAGCCAAGTAAAGGGGTGGGGTGAAAAACTGTTTTTT. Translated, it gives CASSQVKGWGEKLFF.

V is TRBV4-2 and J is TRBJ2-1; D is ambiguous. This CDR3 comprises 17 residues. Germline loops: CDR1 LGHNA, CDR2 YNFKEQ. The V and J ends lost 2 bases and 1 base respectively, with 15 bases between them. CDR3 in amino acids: CASSQSLPGHSYNEQFF. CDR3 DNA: TGTGCCAGCAGCCAATCTCTCCCGGGTCATTCCTACAATGAGCAGTTCTTC.

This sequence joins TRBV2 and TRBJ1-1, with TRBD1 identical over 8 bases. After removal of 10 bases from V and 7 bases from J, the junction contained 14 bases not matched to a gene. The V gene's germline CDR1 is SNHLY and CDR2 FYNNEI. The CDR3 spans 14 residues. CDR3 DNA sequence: TGTGCCACCCTAACAGGACAGGGTTTGAGTGAAGCTTTCTTT. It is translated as CATLTGQGLSEAFF.

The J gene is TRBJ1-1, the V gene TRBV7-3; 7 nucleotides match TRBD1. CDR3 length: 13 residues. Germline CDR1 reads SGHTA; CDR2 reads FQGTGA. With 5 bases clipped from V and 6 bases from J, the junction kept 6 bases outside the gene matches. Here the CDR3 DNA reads TGTGCCAGCAGCCCGACAGGGCTGGCTGAAGCTTTCTTT. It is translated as CASSPTGLAEAFF.

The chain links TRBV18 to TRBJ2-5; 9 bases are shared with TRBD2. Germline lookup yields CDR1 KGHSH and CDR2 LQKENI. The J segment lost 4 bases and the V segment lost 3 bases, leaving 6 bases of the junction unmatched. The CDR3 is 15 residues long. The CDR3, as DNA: TGTGCCAGCTCACCGTTAGCGGGAGCAGGAGAGACCCAGTACTTC. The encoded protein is CASSPLAGAGETQYF.